Following are 3 T cell receptor beta chains from one sample sequenced in a study of blood T cell repertoires in COVID-19. Assay used: immunoSEQ multiplex PCR; TCRdb lists only in-frame clones, some missing. The sample lists 110,000 to 150,000 clones; 84% were seen once. Sequencing was performed on peripheral blood. The receptor source for this set is a human donor in a cohort sampled during active COVID-19.

The chain uses TRBV7-9 and TRBJ2-3; TRBD2 aligns across 15 bases. Germline lookup yields CDR1 SEHNR and CDR2 FQNEAQ (reference sequence). The trim removed 5 bases at V and 3 bases at J, leaving 3 bases unmatched. CDR3 length equals 16 residues. For the CDR3, the DNA is TGTGCCAGCAGCATGGGACTAGCGGGAGGTACAGATACGCAGTATTTT. This codes for CASSMGLAGGTDTQYF.

The chain uses TRBV9 and TRBJ2-3; D is unclear. The CDR3 runs to 14 residues. V dropped 1 base and J dropped 5 bases, with 11 bases sitting between them. Germline V gene sequence: CDR1 SGDLS, CDR2 YYNGEE. The CDR3 loop reads CASSVSFRGDTQYF. CDR3 nucleotides: TGTGCCAGCAGCGTAAGCTTCAGAGGAGATACGCAGTATTTT. Using reference TRBV9 and TRBJ2-3 for the parts outside the CDR3, the full variable domain is DSGVTQTPKHLITATGQRVTLRCSPRSGDLSVYWYQQSLDQGLQFLIQYYNGEERAKGNILERFSAQQFPDLHSELNLSSLELGDSALYFCASSVSFRGDTQYFGPGTRLTVL.

The V call is TRBV5-1, the J call TRBJ2-7; weak D call: TRBD2 (6 bases). V shed 6 bases and J shed 2 bases, with 15 bases lying between them. This CDR3 contains 14 residues. Germline CDR1 reads SGHRS; CDR2 reads YFSETQ. The CDR3 bases are TGCGCCAGCACCCCCGAGGGACTCCCCTACGAGCAGTACTTC. Amino acid sequence: CASTPEGLPYEQYF.